These 29 T cell receptor beta chains were sequenced from one sample in a study of regulatory T cells in long-lasting Graves disease. Time point in this sample: newly diagnosed GD, antithyroid drugs for less than 3 months. After RNA was extracted from PBMCs, the TCR library was made from it. Building the TCR beta libraries relied on iRepertoire HTBI primers, and CDR3 regions underwent Arm-PCR. A single record per CDR3 protein comes from TCRdb applying MiXCR to the multiplex PCR reads. The data hold a few hundred thousand distinct CDR3 sequences, with roughly a fifth observed a single time. The sequencing used peripheral blood mononuclear cells (PBMCs), collected at new diagnosis, from a patient treated with antithyroid drugs. The receptor set was obtained from a female donor with Graves disease.

This rearrangement joins TRBV5-1 to TRBJ2-4; TRBD2 is a possible D gene (6 bases). The CDR3 contains 15 residues. The germline gives CDR1 SGHRS, CDR2 YFSETQ. Trimming shortened V by 2 bases and J by 1 base, and 10 bases separated the two germline ends. The CDR3 loop is CASSFTEGAKNIQYF. Written as DNA, the CDR3 is TGCGCCAGCAGCTTCACGGAGGGGGCCAAAAACATTCAGTACTTC.

This clonotype was seen repeatedly, ten times or more. The chain uses TRBV11-2 and TRBJ1-4; D perhaps matches TRBD1 (6 bases). The CDR3 sequence is 15 residues long. Trimming cost V 5 bases and J 5 bases, with 15 bases left between them. Germline CDR1 is SGHAT and CDR2 is FQNNGV. The CDR3 bases are TGTGCCAGCAGCCCTAGGGGGACATGGAATGAAAAACTGTTTTTT. This gives the protein CASSPRGTWNEKLFF.

This clonotype was detected a few times. With a much larger clone just one base away, this may be a read error. This rearrangement joins TRBV7-2 to TRBJ2-7; 7 nucleotides align to TRBD2. The CDR3 runs 14 residues. Germline CDR1 and CDR2: SGHTA and FQGNSA. With V trimmed by 2 bases and J by 4 bases, 5 bases remained unmatched. The CDR3 here is CTSSLYLAEYEQYF. In DNA form, the CDR3 reads TGTACCAGCAGCTTATACCTAGCGGAGTACGAGCAGTACTTC.

Many counts were recorded for this clonotype. This rearrangement joins TRBV5-1 to TRBJ2-3; TRBD2 agrees at 13 bases. CDR3 length equals 16 residues. The germline CDR1 and CDR2 sequences are SGHRS and YFSETQ. The ends lost 4 bases at V and 2 bases at J; junction bases unmatched: 4. The CDR3 protein is CASSQGLAGVTDTQYF. The CDR3, as DNA: TGCGCCAGCAGCCAAGGACTAGCGGGGGTCACAGATACGCAGTATTTT.

The rearrangement joins TRBV20-1 to TRBJ2-7, with 11 bases lining up with TRBD2. CDR1 DFQATT and CDR2 SNEGSKA come from the germline V gene (reference sequence). Germline trimming cut 5 bases from V and 1 base from J; bases unmatched to any gene: 4. CDR3 length equals 14 residues. In DNA form, the CDR3 reads TGCAGTGCTCCCGGGACTAGCGGTTCCTACGAGCAGTACTTC. Encoded protein: CSAPGTSGSYEQYF.

The table lists this clonotype with many counts. This rearrangement joins TRBV19 to TRBJ2-2; D not resolved. The CDR3 is 14 residues long. The ends were cut back, 3 bases at V and 0 bases at J, with 5 bases in the middle. Germline-derived CDR1 and CDR2 are LNHDA and SQIVND (reference sequence). CDR3 in amino acids: CASSIWANTGELFF. As DNA, the CDR3 is TGTGCCAGTAGTATCTGGGCGAACACCGGGGAGCTGTTTTTT. The full variable domain, in which reference TRBV19 and TRBJ2-2 provide the parts outside the CDR3, is DGGITQSPKYLFRKEGQNVTLSCEQNLNHDAMYWYRQDPGQGLRLIYYSQIVNDFQKGDIAEGYSVSREKKESFPLTVTSAQKNPTAFYLCASSIWANTGELFFGEGSRLTVL.

Concerning this clonotype: A much larger clone differs by one base, so this may be a read error. The chain joins TRBV7-2 to TRBJ2-3, with a possible D match to TRBD1 (5 bases). Germline values: CDR1 SGHTA, CDR2 FQGNSA. Trimming took 1 base from V and 0 from J, leaving 8 bases between them. The CDR3 is 15 residues long. The CDR3 loop is CASSLDAGSTDTQYF. In nucleotides, the CDR3 is TGTGCCAGCAGCTTAGATGCAGGGAGCACAGATACGCAGTATTTT.

Many counts were recorded for this clonotype. The chain recombines TRBV20-1 with TRBJ2-5; no reliable D call. Trimming took 0 bases from V and 4 from J, leaving 12 bases between them. Germline-derived CDR1 and CDR2 are DFQATT and SNEGSKA (reference sequence). The CDR3 runs 14 residues. The CDR3 nucleotides read TGCAGTGCTAGAGACGGCAGAGTGGCAGAGACCCAGTACTTC. It translates to CSARDGRVAETQYF.

The rearrangement joins TRBV29-1 to TRBJ2-1; D not resolved. The DNA end is a closer match to TRBJ2-7, so the J assignment may be wrong. The germline V gene has CDR1 SQVTM and CDR2 ANQGSEA. The CDR3 totals 13 residues. The CDR3 nucleotides read TGCAGCGGGTGGGCCAACTCCTACAATGAGCAGTACTTC. Its protein product is CSGWANSYNEQYF.

The sample holds many counts of this clonotype. The genes are TRBV6-5 and TRBJ1-6; perhaps TRBD1 as D (6 bases). Germline V lookup: CDR1 MNHEY, CDR2 SVGAGI. This CDR3 is built from 15 residues. V was shortened by 0 bases and J by 7 bases, with 10 bases between the two germline ends. The CDR3 reads CASSYSRQENSPLHF. In nucleotides, the CDR3 is TGTGCCAGCAGTTACTCGAGACAGGAAAATTCACCCCTCCACTTT.

At least ten counts were recorded for this clonotype. This chain links TRBV2 with TRBJ2-1, with 12 positions matching TRBD2. Trimming removed 7 bases from V and 9 bases from J; junction bases left unmatched: 4. This CDR3 comprises 13 residues. Germline V CDR1 and CDR2: SNHLY, FYNNEI. The CDR3 is CASIASGRGEQFF. CDR3 nucleotides: TGTGCCAGCATAGCTAGCGGGAGGGGTGAGCAGTTCTTC. The full variable domain, in which reference TRBV2 and TRBJ2-1 provide the parts outside the CDR3, is EPEVTQTPSHQVTQMGQEVILRCVPISNHLYFYWYRQILGQKVEFLVSFYNNEISEKSEIFDDQFSVERPDGSNFTLKIRSTKLEDSAMYFCASIASGRGEQFFGPGTRLTVL.

J is TRBJ1-6 and V is TRBV3-1; D remains ambiguous. The CDR3 is made up of 12 amino acids. CDR1 LGHDT and CDR2 YNNKEL come from the germline V gene (reference sequence). Trimming pared 8 bases from V and 10 bases from J, leaving 12 bases between. The CDR3 spells CASSLTSSPLHF. DNA of the CDR3: TGTGCCAGCTCCCTGACCTCCTCACCCCTCCACTTT.

The table lists this clonotype with many counts. The rearrangement joins TRBV3-1 to TRBJ2-1; unclear D gene. The CDR3 length is 16 residues. In germline, CDR1 is LGHDT, CDR2 YNNKEL (reference sequence). V was clipped by 0 bases and J by 3 bases, with 12 bases between them. The CDR3 DNA reads as TGTGCCAGCAGCCAAGACATTGGCAGGCGCTACAATGAGCAGTTCTTC. This gives the protein CASSQDIGRRYNEQFF.

Note on this clonotype: At one boundary the junction diverges from the germline segment, which might be a read error. The chain is built from TRBV18 and TRBJ2-1, with 8 nucleotides matching TRBD1. The CDR3 runs to 14 residues. In germline, CDR1 is KGHSH, CDR2 LQKENI. CDR3 DNA: TGTGCCAGCTCAAGCCAGGGGGCTTACAATGAGCAGCTCTTC. Amino acid sequence: CASSSQGAYNEQLF.

The rearrangement joins TRBV30 to TRBJ1-6; D remains unclear. The V and J ends lost 2 bases and 5 bases respectively, with 10 bases between them. CDR1 GTSNPN and CDR2 SVGIG come from the germline V gene (reference sequence). This CDR3 has 14 residues. The CDR3 DNA follows: TGTGCCTGGAGTAGCAACAGCGATAATTCACCCCTCCACTTT. Protein sequence: CAWSSNSDNSPLHF.

Notes on this clonotype: One end of the junction varies from germline; a read error may be responsible. The chain joins TRBV2 to TRBJ1-1; no clear D gene. The CDR3 length is 13 residues. Germline values: CDR1 SNHLY, CDR2 FYNNEI. CDR3 DNA: TGCGCCAGCGCGACGGGAGTGAACACTGAAGCTTTCTTT. Protein: CASATGVNTEAFF.

Ten or more counts support this clonotype. This chain joins TRBV11-1 and TRBJ1-6, with D perhaps TRBD1 (5 bases). The CDR3 is 15 amino acids. Germline CDR1 is SGHAT and CDR2 is FQDESV (reference sequence). V lost 5 bases to trimming and J lost 6 bases, with 14 bases between them. The CDR3 loop is CASSRRWGFNSPLHF. CDR3 sequence (DNA): TGTGCCAGCAGCCGTCGTTGGGGGTTTAATTCACCCCTCCACTTT.

Ten or more counts support this clonotype. The chain links TRBV9 to TRBJ2-3, with 10 bases identical to TRBD2. The junction had 2 bases not matched to a gene; V was cut back by 1 base and J by 0 bases. Germline assignment: CDR1 SGDLS and CDR2 YYNGEE. The CDR3 extends over 16 amino acids. CDR3 protein: CASSVSGGASTDTQYF. CDR3 nucleotides: TGTGCCAGCAGCGTAAGCGGGGGGGCTAGCACAGATACGCAGTATTTT.

The table lists this clonotype with many counts. The chain couples TRBV7-2 to TRBJ2-7; D gene unclear. Germline values: CDR1 SGHTA, CDR2 FQGNSA. The CDR3 runs to 15 residues. The V and J ends lost 2 bases and 1 base respectively, with 12 bases between them. CDR3 sequence (DNA): TGTGCCAGCAGCTTAAAGCCAGTGGGGTCCTACGAGCAGTACTTC. Encoded protein: CASSLKPVGSYEQYF.

This clonotype was seen ten or more times. The chain links TRBV20-1 to TRBJ2-5, with D unresolved. CDR3 size: 18 residues. Trimming removed 3 bases at V and 3 bases at J, with 26 bases between. The germline gives CDR1 DFQATT, CDR2 SNEGSKA (reference sequence). The CDR3 sequence is CSARALKLWTRKKETQYF. The CDR3 coding sequence is TGCAGTGCTAGGGCCCTTAAATTATGGACCAGGAAGAAAGAGACCCAGTACTTC.

This clonotype was seen ten or more times. V gene TRBV12-3 or TRBV12-4 combines with J gene TRBJ1-3; D uncertain. The CDR3 sequence is 17 residues long. V lost 6 bases to trimming and J lost 0 bases, with 18 bases between them. CDR3 sequence: CASSPFLAVLSGNTIYF. DNA of the CDR3: TGTGCCAGCAGCCCTTTCCTTGCAGTACTCTCTGGAAACACCATATATTTT.

This clonotype has a count of ten or more. The chain carries TRBV12-3 or TRBV12-4 and TRBJ2-2; D unresolved. The V gene lost 5 bases and the J gene lost 1 base, with 5 bases spanning the gap. The CDR3 sequence is 13 residues long. This CDR3 reads CASSQGNTGELFF. CDR3 nucleotide sequence: TGTGCCAGCAGTCAAGGGAACACCGGGGAGCTGTTTTTT.

This chain links TRBV28 with TRBJ2-4; D is uncertain. V lost 5 bases, J lost 3 bases, and 5 bases lay in between. Germline V gene sequence: CDR1 MDHEN, CDR2 SYDVKM. The CDR3 has 12 amino acids. The CDR3 is CASSTVKNIQYF. Here the CDR3 DNA reads TGTGCCAGCAGTACAGTCAAAAACATTCAGTACTTC.

This clonotype has a count of ten or more. The chain is built from TRBV11-2 and TRBJ2-1, with D possibly TRBD1 on 5 matching bases. V was pared by 5 bases and J by 2 bases, with 28 bases between. Germline V gene data show CDR1 as SGHAT and CDR2 as FQNNGV. The CDR3 has 20 amino acids. The CDR3 sequence is CASSPRAPSVRQRTYNEQFF. For the CDR3, the DNA is TGTGCCAGCAGCCCCCGAGCACCATCGGTTAGACAGAGAACCTACAATGAGCAGTTCTTC.

This clonotype was observed a handful of times. Since a far larger clone is one base different, this is likely a read error. The V and J genes are TRBV20-1 and TRBJ2-7, with TRBD2 matching over 14 bases. V trimming: 4 bases; J trimming: 7 bases; junction bases outside the gene matches: 6. Germline-derived CDR1 and CDR2 are DFQATT and SNEGSKA (reference sequence). The CDR3 length is 14 residues. In DNA, the CDR3 is TGCAGTGCTACGACTAGCGGGGGGGTAAATGAGCAGTACTTC. Translating gives CSATTSGGVNEQYF.

This clonotype showed up many times. The genes are TRBV29-1 and TRBJ2-3; maybe TRBD1 (5 bases). V gave up 7 bases and J gave up 1 base, with 9 bases separating them. In germline, CDR1 is SQVTM, CDR2 ANQGSEA. The CDR3 covers 12 residues. CDR3 nucleotides: TGCAGCGCATCGACAGGCACAGATACGCAGTATTTT. As protein: CSASTGTDTQYF.

This clonotype was seen a handful of times. The chain carries TRBV19 and TRBJ2-2, with 9 bases fitting TRBD2. The CDR3 length is 15 residues. From germline, CDR1 is LNHDA and CDR2 SQIVND (reference sequence). V lost 4 bases to trimming and J lost 4 bases; unmatched junction nucleotides: 4. The CDR3: CASSTAGGVTGELFF. The CDR3 nucleotides are TGTGCCAGTAGTACAGCGGGAGGAGTCACCGGGGAGCTGTTTTTT.

In its sample, this clonotype was seen many times. V is TRBV19 and J is TRBJ1-1; unclear D gene. The CDR3 spans 14 residues. Trimming took 6 bases from V and 0 from J, leaving 11 bases between them. Germline CDR1 and CDR2: LNHDA and SQIVND (reference sequence). The CDR3 reads CASRPVGLNTEAFF. The CDR3 DNA sequence: TGTGCCAGTAGGCCCGTGGGATTGAACACTGAAGCTTTCTTT.

This clonotype was seen repeatedly, ten times or more. V gene TRBV3-1 combines with J gene TRBJ2-1; no reliable D call. This CDR3 comprises 11 residues. Deletions cut 4 bases from V and 4 bases from J, with 2 bases between. CDR1 LGHDT and CDR2 YNNKEL come from the germline V gene (reference sequence). The CDR3 loop is CASSLYNEQFF. The CDR3 DNA follows: TGTGCCAGCAGCCTGTACAATGAGCAGTTCTTC.